A selection of T cell receptor beta chains follows, all from one sample in a study of cytomegalovirus exposure and HLA in healthy donors. Sequencing used immunoSEQ multiplex PCR; TCRdb keeps in-frame clones, though not all of them. The sample has 150,000 to 200,000 clones, about 82% seen once. Source material: PBMCs. The receptors here all came from a woman between 18 and 29 years old in good health and CMV-seronegative. CDR3s include the opening cysteine and the closing phenylalanine or tryptophan. D genes are given only for firm matches. A clone size is listed for some rows: how often the clone was seen (once, few, many), or a class if it is expanded.

abundance: NA; len: 14; d_gene: TRBD1; v_gene: TRBV7-8; j_gene: TRBJ1-6; CDR3nt: TGTGCCAGCAGCCATGGGACAGAGGAGTCACCCCTCCACTTT; CDR3aa: CASSHGTEESPLHF
abundance: once; len: 14; d_gene: NA; v_gene: TRBV5-1; j_gene: TRBJ2-3; CDR3nt: TGCGCCAGCGCCCATAGCGGATTCACAGATACGCAGTATTTT; CDR3aa: CASAHSGFTDTQYF
abundance: NA; len: 11; d_gene: NA; v_gene: TRBV7-9; j_gene: TRBJ2-2; CDR3nt: TGTGCCATACGGGACACCGGGGAGCTGTTTTTT; CDR3aa: CAIRDTGELFF
abundance: NA; len: 15; d_gene: TRBD1; v_gene: TRBV18; j_gene: TRBJ2-7; CDR3nt: TGTGCCAGCTCACGCCCCGGGACAGGGGTCAACGAGCAGTACTTC; CDR3aa: CASSRPGTGVNEQYF
abundance: NA; len: 17; d_gene: TRBD2; v_gene: TRBV7-8; j_gene: TRBJ2-7; CDR3nt: TGTGCCAGCAGCGTACCCACTAGCGGGAGGGCCCTCTACGAGCAGTACTTC; CDR3aa: CASSVPTSGRALYEQYF
abundance: NA; len: 19; d_gene: TRBD1; v_gene: TRBV19; j_gene: TRBJ1-2; CDR3nt: TGTGCCAGTAGTACCAAAAACCGGGACAGGATCTTCCACTGGAGTGGCTACACCTTC; CDR3aa: CASSTKNRDRIFHWSGYTF
abundance: NA; len: 15; d_gene: TRBD2; v_gene: TRBV7-3; j_gene: TRBJ2-5; CDR3nt: TGTGCCAGCAGCACCCTTAGCGGGGGGATAGAGACCCAGTACTTC; CDR3aa: CASSTLSGGIETQYF
abundance: NA; len: 17; d_gene: TRBD1; v_gene: TRBV7-8; j_gene: TRBJ1-1; CDR3nt: TGTGCCAGCAGCCTCCGGGACAGGGGAAGTGGGGGCACTGAAGCTTTCTTT; CDR3aa: CASSLRDRGSGGTEAFF
abundance: NA; len: 16; d_gene: NA; v_gene: TRBV5-6; j_gene: TRBJ2-7; CDR3nt: TGTGCCAGCACCCCCGGGTGGCCACCCGAAATCCACGAGCAGTACTTC; CDR3aa: CASTPGWPPEIHEQYF
abundance: NA; len: 14; d_gene: TRBD2; v_gene: TRBV5-6; j_gene: TRBJ2-5; CDR3nt: TGTGCCAGCAGCTTAATTAGCGGGAAGGAGACCCAGTACTTC; CDR3aa: CASSLISGKETQYF
abundance: NA; len: 15; d_gene: TRBD1; v_gene: TRBV5-1; j_gene: TRBJ2-7; CDR3nt: TGCGCCAGCAGCCGCGTGACAGGGGTCGTCGACGAGCAGTACTTC; CDR3aa: CASSRVTGVVDEQYF
abundance: NA; len: 16; d_gene: TRBD2; v_gene: TRBV5-6; j_gene: TRBJ2-5; CDR3nt: TGTGCCAGCAGCTTGGGCGGCGGGAGTAAGGGGGAGACCCAGTACTTC; CDR3aa: CASSLGGGSKGETQYF
abundance: NA; len: 11; d_gene: NA; v_gene: TRBV7-9; j_gene: TRBJ2-5; CDR3nt: TGTGCCAGCAGCCCCGGGGAGACCCAGTACTTC; CDR3aa: CASSPGETQYF
abundance: NA; len: 15; d_gene: NA; v_gene: TRBV2; j_gene: TRBJ1-4; CDR3nt: TGTGCCAGCAGCCAAGAGGGGGTAACTAATGAAAAACTGTTTTTT; CDR3aa: CASSQEGVTNEKLFF
abundance: once; len: 14; d_gene: NA; v_gene: TRBV27; j_gene: TRBJ2-1; CDR3nt: TGTGCCAGCAGTTGGGGCAGCTCCTACAATGAGCAGTTCTTC; CDR3aa: CASSWGSSYNEQFF